This T cell receptor (beta chain) emerged from a study of Graves' ophthalmopathy and Graves' hyperthyroidism. Study observations and caveats: The model reached approximately 67% sensitivity and under 75% specificity for predicting ophthalmopathy progression. Thyroid clonotypes that were expanded above 0.001 frequency mostly also appeared in blood.

Trimming removed 5 bases at V and 6 bases at J, with 13 bases between. The CDR3 has 13 amino acids. CDR1 LNHDA and CDR2 SQIVND come from the germline V gene (reference sequence). Diagnosis relied on clinical symptoms, serum thyroxine, TRAb, thyroid ultrasound and orbital computed tomography. It was from under 13 ml of fresh peripheral blood that the PBMCs came. Turning to this clonotype: Its antigen is not known. This could be a read error, since a much larger clone is one nucleotide away.

The authors amplified TCR beta CDR3 regions, and they did so from RNA transcripts for repertoire sequencing. Second-round multiplex PCR came after a first-round RT-PCR that employed HTBI primers. TCRdb itself ran the multiplex PCR reads through MiXCR, one entry per CDR3 protein. The sample has more than 300,000 distinct CDR3 sequences; just over 15% are singletons. The sequence came from a woman between 18 and 30 years old with stable Graves' hyperthyroidism. Input material: peripheral blood. This chain joins TRBV19 and TRBJ1-2; weak D call: TRBD1 (5 bases). Written as DNA, the CDR3 is TGTGCCAGTAGTGTACAGGCGTCCGATGGCTACACCTTC. Its protein is CASSVQASDGYTF.